What follows are 5 T cell receptor beta chains derived from one specimen sequenced in a study of blood T cell repertoires in COVID-19. Here immunoSEQ multiplex PCR was the method, and the copy in TCRdb shows in-frame clones only, minus some. Of some 70,000 clones in the sample, roughly 82% are singletons; the top ten hold about 6.2%. Sequenced input: peripheral blood. Receptors originate from a man in his fifties or sixties with acute or convalescent COVID-19.

The V and J genes are TRBV27 and TRBJ1-1; weak D call: TRBD1 (5 bases). V lost 8 bases and J lost 10, with 11 bases in between. Per the germline V gene, CDR1 is MNHEY and CDR2 is SMNVEV (reference sequence). This CDR3 has 10 amino acids. The CDR3 coding sequence is TGTGCCAGCGTACCGGGGGTAGCTTTCTTT. It yields the protein CASVPGVAFF.

The chain uses TRBV10-2 and TRBJ2-2; tentative D call: TRBD2 (5 bases). The CDR3 consists of 12 residues. Germline CDR1 WSHSY, CDR2 SAAADI. The V end lost 6 bases, the J end lost 9 bases, and 11 bases lay between the germline ends. This CDR3 reads CASRDPSRELFF. CDR3 nucleotides: TGCGCCAGCAGAGACCCTAGCAGGGAGCTGTTTTTT.

The genes are TRBV3-1 (or the pseudogene TRBV3-2) and TRBJ1-2; 10 nucleotides align to TRBD1. CDR1 LGHDT and CDR2 YNNKEL come from the germline V gene (reference sequence). The CDR3 has 16 residues. The junction had 9 bases not matched to a gene; V was cut back by 4 bases and J by 4 bases. The CDR3 reads CASSRSTGTGAYGYTF. Here the CDR3 DNA reads TGTGCCAGCAGCCGATCTACCGGGACAGGGGCCTATGGCTACACCTTC.

V gene TRBV11-2 combines with J gene TRBJ1-2; D is undetermined. The CDR3 extends over 14 amino acids. V was cut by 5 bases and J by 0 bases, with 10 bases left in between. Germline V CDR1 and CDR2: SGHAT, FQNNGV. The DNA of the CDR3 is TGTGCCAGCAGCCCCGAGGATGCTAACTATGGCTACACCTTC. Encoded protein: CASSPEDANYGYTF.

The V call is TRBV10-1, the J call TRBJ2-1; D not resolved. Germline lookup yields CDR1 WNHNN and CDR2 SYGVQD (reference sequence). With 8 bases removed from V and 3 bases from J, the gap between germline ends came to 8 bases. The CDR3 is 12 amino acids. This CDR3 is CASGPSYNEQFF. CDR3 nucleotide sequence: TGCGCCAGCGGTCCGAGCTACAATGAGCAGTTCTTC.